The 3 T cell receptor beta chains below all came from one sample that was sequenced in a study of blood T cells in healthy people across ages (dated by TCRdb to the mid-2010s). The library relied on 5' RACE. Instrument used: Illumina HiSeq 2500. The second PCR ran for about 6 to 12 cycles and used a J-beta primer mix along with a sample-barcoded 5' primer. TCRdb reworked the public reads: Q25 trimming with fastp, MiXCR clone assembly, productive beta chains retained. CDR3 protein duplicates are merged, each entry listing the most common genes and DNA. The sample has about 1.6 million distinct CDR3 sequences on record, almost 35% of them singletons. The biggest ten clones account for about 11% of the sample. Sample: blood. These receptors were collected from a woman aged 25 to 39 in good health.

The chain joins TRBV6-5 to TRBJ2-1, with 7 bases lining up with TRBD1. V trimming: 6 bases; J trimming: 4 bases; junction bases outside the gene matches: 9. The CDR3 contains 15 residues. The germline V gene has CDR1 MNHEY and CDR2 SVGAGI. The CDR3 DNA reads TGTGCCAGCAGCCCCCCGGGACAGCCTTACAATGAGCAGTTCTTC. As protein: CASSPPGQPYNEQFF.

This clonotype was detected many times. The chain uses TRBV10-3 and TRBJ2-7; unclear D gene. Germline lookup yields CDR1 ENHRY and CDR2 SYGVKD. Between the trimmed V and J ends, which lost 0 bases and 6 bases, there was a span of 9 bases. The CDR3 has 13 residues. The CDR3 DNA follows: TGTGCCATCAGTGAGTCTGATGGGTCCGAGCAGTACTTC. It is translated as CAISESDGSEQYF.

This clonotype showed up just once. This chain connects TRBV12-3 or TRBV12-4 to TRBJ2-5, with a tentative D call TRBD2 (7 bases). V was shortened by 7 bases and J by 5 bases, with 17 bases between the two germline ends. This CDR3 is built from 14 residues. The chain's CDR3 is CASTLHGGRETQYF. Here the CDR3 DNA reads TGTGCCAGCACTCTCCACGGGGGGCGGGAGACCCAGTACTTC.